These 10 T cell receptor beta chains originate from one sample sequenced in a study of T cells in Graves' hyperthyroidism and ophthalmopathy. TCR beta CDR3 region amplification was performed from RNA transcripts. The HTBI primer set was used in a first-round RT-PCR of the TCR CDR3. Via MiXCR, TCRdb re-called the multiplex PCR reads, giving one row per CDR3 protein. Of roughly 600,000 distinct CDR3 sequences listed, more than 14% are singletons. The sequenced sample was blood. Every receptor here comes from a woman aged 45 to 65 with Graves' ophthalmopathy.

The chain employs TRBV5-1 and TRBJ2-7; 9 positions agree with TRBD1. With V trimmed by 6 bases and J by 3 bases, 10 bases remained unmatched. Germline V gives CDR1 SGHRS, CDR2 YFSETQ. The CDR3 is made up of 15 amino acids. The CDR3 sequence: CASTTTGGGSYEQYF. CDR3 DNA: TGCGCCAGCACGACGACAGGGGGTGGAAGCTACGAGCAGTACTTC.

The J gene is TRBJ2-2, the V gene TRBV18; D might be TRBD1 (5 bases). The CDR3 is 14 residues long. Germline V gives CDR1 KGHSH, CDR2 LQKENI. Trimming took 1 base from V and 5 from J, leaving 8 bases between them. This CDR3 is CASSPLSGTGELFF. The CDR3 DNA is TGTGCCAGCTCACCACTTTCAGGGACCGGGGAGCTGTTTTTT.

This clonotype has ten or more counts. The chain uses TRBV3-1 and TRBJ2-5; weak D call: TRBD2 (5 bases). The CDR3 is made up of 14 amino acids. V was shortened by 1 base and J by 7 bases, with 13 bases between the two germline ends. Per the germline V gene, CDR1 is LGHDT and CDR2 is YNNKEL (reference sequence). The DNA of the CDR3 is TGTGCCAGCAGCCAAGGAGGTGGGAGATGGACCCAGTACTTC. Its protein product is CASSQGGGRWTQYF.

Written as DNA, the CDR3 is TGTGCCAGCAGTCCGGGGCCGGATCAGCCCCAGCATTTT. Translating it yields CASSPGPDQPQHF. This chain connects TRBV6-1 to TRBJ1-5, with D perhaps matching TRBD1 (5 bases). CDR1 and CDR2 from the germline V gene are MNHNS and SASEGT. This CDR3 comprises 13 residues. The V end lost 5 bases, the J end lost 5 bases, and 10 bases lay between the germline ends.

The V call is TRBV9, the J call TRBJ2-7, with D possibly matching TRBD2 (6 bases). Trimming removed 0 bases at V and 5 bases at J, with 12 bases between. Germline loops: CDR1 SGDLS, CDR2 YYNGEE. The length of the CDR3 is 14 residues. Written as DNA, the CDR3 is TGTGCCAGCAGCGTAGGAGGAGGGTACGACGAGCAGTACTTC. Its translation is CASSVGGGYDEQYF.

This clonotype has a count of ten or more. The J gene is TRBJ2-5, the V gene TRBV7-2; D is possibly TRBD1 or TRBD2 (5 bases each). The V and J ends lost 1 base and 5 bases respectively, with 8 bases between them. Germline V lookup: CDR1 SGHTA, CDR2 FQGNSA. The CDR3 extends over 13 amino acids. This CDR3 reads CASSLVGVETQYF. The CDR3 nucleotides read TGTGCCAGCAGCTTAGTGGGGGTTGAGACCCAGTACTTC.

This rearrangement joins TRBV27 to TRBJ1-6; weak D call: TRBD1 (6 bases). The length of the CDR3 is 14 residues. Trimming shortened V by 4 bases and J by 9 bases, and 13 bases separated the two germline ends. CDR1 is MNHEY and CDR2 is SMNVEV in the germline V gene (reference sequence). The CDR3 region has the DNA TGTGCCAGCAGTTCGGAACAGGGCGGTTCACCCCTCCACTTT. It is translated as CASSSEQGGSPLHF.

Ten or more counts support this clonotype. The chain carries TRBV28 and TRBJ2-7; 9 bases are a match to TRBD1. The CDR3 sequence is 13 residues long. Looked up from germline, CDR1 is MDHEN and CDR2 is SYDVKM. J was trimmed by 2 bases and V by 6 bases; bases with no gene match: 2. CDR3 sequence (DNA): TGTGCCAGCAGGGGACAGGGAACCTACGAGCAGTACTTC. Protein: CASRGQGTYEQYF. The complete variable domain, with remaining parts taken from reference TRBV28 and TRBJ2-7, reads DVKVTQSSRYLVKRTGEKVFLECVQDMDHENMFWYRQDPGLGLRLIYFSYDVKMKEKGDIPEGYSVSREKKERFSLILESASTNQTSMYLCASRGQGTYEQYFGPGTRLTVT.

This CDR3 is CASSQDIAGTGELFF. The CDR3 DNA follows: TGCGCCAGCAGCCAAGATATCGCAGGGACCGGGGAGCTGTTTTTT. The chain couples TRBV4-1 to TRBJ2-2, with D perhaps matching TRBD1 (5 bases). Germline CDR1 reads MGHRA; CDR2 reads YSYEKL. The V gene lost 0 bases and the J gene lost 5 bases, with 10 bases spanning the gap. The CDR3 sequence is 15 residues long.

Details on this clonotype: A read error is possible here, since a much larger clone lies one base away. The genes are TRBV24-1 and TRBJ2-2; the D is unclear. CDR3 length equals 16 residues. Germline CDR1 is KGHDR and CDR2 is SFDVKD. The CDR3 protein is CTTSDLGQTNTGELFF. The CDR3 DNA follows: TGTACCACCAGTGATTTAGGCCAAACGAACACCGGGGAGCTGTTTTTT.